These 14 T cell receptor beta chains share one sample of origin, sequenced in a study of response to subunit inactivated influenza vaccine. TCRdb processed the RT-PCR reads anew with MiXCR; each CDR3 protein has one entry. The table has hundreds of thousands of distinct CDR3 sequences, around 15% seen once; the top ten hold 7.6%. The material sequenced was PBMCs from blood, taken around 15 days before vaccination. The receptors shown here come from a man aged 50 to 60 who received an inactivated influenza vaccine.

Ten or more counts support this clonotype. The V gene is TRBV20-1, the J gene TRBJ1-3; D may be TRBD1 (5 bases). V dropped 7 bases and J dropped 3 bases, with 16 bases sitting between them. From germline, CDR1 is DFQATT and CDR2 SNEGSKA (reference sequence). The CDR3 covers 14 residues. The CDR3 loop is CSVARGSIGNTIYF. CDR3 bases: TGCAGTGTCGCACGGGGCTCTATTGGAAACACCATATATTTT.

The chain combines TRBV27 with TRBJ2-2; D not resolved. Looked up from germline, CDR1 is MNHEY and CDR2 is SMNVEV (reference sequence). V was cut by 2 bases and J by 6 bases, with 13 bases left in between. The CDR3 sequence is 15 residues long. CDR3: CASSLVGVRPGELFF. The DNA for the CDR3 is TGTGCCAGCAGTTTAGTAGGTGTTCGCCCCGGGGAGCTGTTTTTT.

The chain combines TRBV5-1 with TRBJ2-3; D call uncertain. This CDR3 spans 15 amino acids. Between the trimmed V and J ends, which lost 0 bases and 0 bases, there was a span of 8 bases. Germline assignment: CDR1 SGHRS and CDR2 YFSETQ. CDR3 sequence: CASSLGTDSTDTQYF. CDR3 in DNA: TGCGCCAGCAGCTTGGGGACCGATAGCACAGATACGCAGTATTTT.

This clonotype was seen a few times. The chain is built from TRBV4-3 and TRBJ2-1; TRBD2 matches at 7 bases. This CDR3 has 13 residues. The germline V gene encodes CDR1 LGHNA and CDR2 YSLEER. After removal of 2 bases from V and 7 bases from J, the junction contained 2 bases not matched to a gene. The CDR3: CASSQNGGNEQFF. The CDR3 DNA sequence: TGCGCCAGCAGCCAAAACGGGGGGAATGAGCAGTTCTTC.

This clonotype was picked up many times. The chain joins TRBV12-3 or TRBV12-4 to TRBJ2-2; 8 nucleotides match TRBD2. This CDR3 has 15 residues. V was pared by 6 bases and J by 4 bases, with 7 bases of the junction left unmatched. The chain's CDR3 is CASSSGGMGTGELFF. Here the CDR3 DNA reads TGTGCCAGCAGCTCGGGAGGGATGGGCACCGGGGAGCTGTTTTTT.

A few counts support this clonotype. The chain recombines TRBV5-1 with TRBJ2-7; 9 positions agree with TRBD2. V gave up 4 bases and J gave up 3 bases; unmatched junction bases: 14. The CDR3 extends over 17 amino acids. Germline V gene data show CDR1 as SGHRS and CDR2 as YFSETQ. CDR3 in amino acids: CASSPLLGSGGNYEQYF. DNA for the CDR3: TGCGCCAGCAGCCCCCTCCTAGGTAGCGGGGGAAACTACGAGCAGTACTTC.

This clonotype was counted between two and nine times. The chain employs TRBV27 and TRBJ1-1; 8 nucleotides match TRBD1. CDR3 size: 14 residues. The J segment lost 5 bases and the V segment lost 5 bases, leaving 7 bases of the junction unmatched. Germline CDR1 is MNHEY and CDR2 is SMNVEV (reference sequence). The CDR3 region has the DNA TGTGCCAGCAGTCTGAGACAGGGGCTGACTGAAGCTTTCTTT. It encodes CASSLRQGLTEAFF.

V is TRBV5-1 and J is TRBJ2-7; 10 nucleotides match TRBD1. Germline lookup yields CDR1 SGHRS and CDR2 YFSETQ. J gave up 6 bases and V 4 bases, and 10 bases lay outside the gene matches. This CDR3 region has 15 residues. In nucleotides, the CDR3 is TGCGCCAGCAGCGACCCGGGACAGGGGCGATTCGAGCAGTACTTC. Its protein product is CASSDPGQGRFEQYF.

J is TRBJ2-7 and V is TRBV11-2; D is unresolved. Germline loops: CDR1 SGHAT, CDR2 FQNNGV. Trimming removed 0 bases at V and 0 bases at J, with 9 bases between. The CDR3 totals 15 residues. Written as DNA, the CDR3 is TGTGCCAGCAGCTTAGATATCAGGTACTCCTACGAGCAGTACTTC. Its translation is CASSLDIRYSYEQYF.

This clonotype has a handful of counts. J is TRBJ2-5 and V is TRBV2; D might be TRBD1 (5 bases). The V end lost 4 bases, the J end lost 5 bases, and 11 bases lay between the germline ends. CDR1 SNHLY and CDR2 FYNNEI come from the germline V gene. CDR3 length: 13 amino acids. CDR3: CASSAGISETQYF. The CDR3 nucleotides are TGTGCCAGCAGTGCAGGGATCTCGGAGACCCAGTACTTC.

V is TRBV20-1 and J is TRBJ2-2, with D possibly matching TRBD2 (7 bases). The CDR3 consists of 14 residues. V lost 1 base and J lost 7, with 13 bases in between. Germline loops: CDR1 DFQATT, CDR2 SNEGSKA (reference sequence). The CDR3 coding sequence is TGCAGTGCTAGAGTAGGGGGAGGGTTCGGGGAGCTGTTTTTT. This gives the protein CSARVGGGFGELFF.

The chain joins TRBV6-2 or TRBV6-3 to TRBJ2-2; D not certain. Trimming took 6 bases from V and 4 from J, leaving 9 bases between them. This CDR3 is built from 13 residues. CDR1 and CDR2 (germline): MNHEY, SVGEGT. The CDR3 region has the DNA TGTGCCAGCAGACCTAGACCCACCGGGGAGCTGTTTTTT. Its translation: CASRPRPTGELFF.

This clonotype was observed at least ten times. The chain combines TRBV6-1 with TRBJ1-5; D remains unclear. The CDR3 consists of 15 residues. V was clipped by 8 bases and J by 0 bases, with 14 bases between them. Germline values: CDR1 MNHNS, CDR2 SASEGT. The CDR3 coding sequence is TGTGCCAGCGCCTTGATGGCATATAGCAATCAGCCCCAGCATTTT. Its translation is CASALMAYSNQPQHF.

This rearrangement joins TRBV5-1 to TRBJ2-6; D unclear. This CDR3 has 16 amino acids. Germline-derived CDR1 and CDR2 are SGHRS and YFSETQ. The ends were cut back, 1 base at V and 0 bases at J, with 8 bases in the middle. The CDR3 here is CASSLSPVSGANVLTF. The CDR3 DNA follows: TGCGCCAGCAGCTTGTCGCCGGTCTCTGGGGCCAACGTCCTGACTTTC.